One and the same sample provided the 28 T cell receptor beta chains below, sequenced in a study of blood T cell repertoires in COVID-19. Sequenced by immunoSEQ multiplex PCR; TCRdb stores in-frame clones only, minus some. The table includes around 200,000 clones, 83% detected once. The sequencing input was peripheral blood. These receptors came from a woman aged 25 to 45 with COVID-19, enrolled during active disease.

This chain uses TRBV19 with TRBJ1-2; D may be TRBD1 (5 bases). Per the germline V gene, CDR1 is LNHDA and CDR2 is SQIVND (reference sequence). The CDR3 is made up of 14 amino acids. Trimming shortened V by 9 bases and J by 8 bases, and 22 bases separated the two germline ends. The CDR3 DNA sequence: TGTGCCAGGACGACAGTGCCCCTAGGTTACGGCTACACCTTC. Its protein product is CARTTVPLGYGYTF.

V and J are TRBV7-9 and TRBJ1-1; a possible D gene is TRBD1 (5 bases). Deletions cut 5 bases from V and 3 bases from J, with 16 bases between. The germline V gene encodes CDR1 SEHNR and CDR2 FQNEAQ (reference sequence). CDR3 length equals 15 residues. Here the CDR3 reads CASSPQGGEDTEAFF. The DNA for the CDR3 is TGTGCCAGCAGCCCCCAGGGAGGGGAGGACACTGAAGCTTTCTTT.

CDR3 in DNA: TGTGCCAGCTCACCTCTCCGGCGGGGGGGGCCGAATCAGCCCCAGCATTTT. Protein product: CASSPLRRGGPNQPQHF. The rearrangement links TRBV18 to TRBJ1-5; a weak D match, TRBD1 (6 bases). The CDR3 has 17 amino acids. Looked up from germline, CDR1 is KGHSH and CDR2 is LQKENI. The V end lost 3 bases, the J end lost 4 bases, and 19 bases lay between the germline ends.

The chain links TRBV11-2 to TRBJ2-3; a weak D match, TRBD1 (6 bases). Germline loops: CDR1 SGHAT, CDR2 FQNNGV. The V gene lost 1 base and the J gene lost 3 bases, with 11 bases spanning the gap. The CDR3 runs 15 residues. CDR3 bases: TGTGCCAGCAGCTTAGGGGCAGGGGAGACAGATACGCAGTATTTT. Its translation is CASSLGAGETDTQYF.

This clone came up once. V gene TRBV19 combines with J gene TRBJ1-2; 9 bases agree with TRBD1. The CDR3 has 16 residues. J gave up 5 bases and V 9 bases, and 16 bases lay outside the gene matches. Germline V gene data show CDR1 as LNHDA and CDR2 as SQIVND (reference sequence). The CDR3 DNA follows: TGTGCCAGCCAACACGCCGGGACAGGGTATTGGTATGGCTACACCTTC. Protein: CASQHAGTGYWYGYTF.

This clone was observed once. This sample includes further DNA sequences coding for the same CDR3. V gene TRBV6-1 combines with J gene TRBJ1-2; TRBD1 might be the D (6 bases). V was trimmed by 0 bases and J by 2 bases, leaving 10 bases between them. Germline loops: CDR1 MNHNS, CDR2 SASEGT. The CDR3 is made up of 15 amino acids. CDR3: CASSEARGGNYGYTF. The DNA of the CDR3 is TGTGCCAGCAGTGAAGCGAGGGGGGGCAACTATGGCTACACCTTC.

This sequence joins TRBV28 and TRBJ1-4; D is possibly TRBD1 (6 bases). The ends were cut back, 6 bases at V and 0 bases at J, with 11 bases in the middle. The germline V gene encodes CDR1 MDHEN and CDR2 SYDVKM. CDR3 size: 15 residues. The CDR3 DNA follows: TGTGCCAGCAGCCTGGGGGCAGCAACTAATGAAAAACTGTTTTTT. This translates into CASSLGAATNEKLFF.

A single count supports this clone. The chain has TRBV5-5 and TRBJ1-4, with unresolved D. Germline V gene lookup returns CDR1 SGHKS and CDR2 YYEKEE (reference sequence). The ends were cut back, 0 bases at V and 8 bases at J, with 14 bases in the middle. The CDR3 totals 15 residues. In DNA form, the CDR3 reads TGTGCCAGCAGCTTGGTAAGCGCAGCACGGGAAAAACTGTTTTTT. Its protein is CASSLVSAAREKLFF.

The V gene is TRBV5-4, the J gene TRBJ2-7; 8 bases are shared with TRBD1. The length of the CDR3 is 13 residues. The germline gives CDR1 SGHNT, CDR2 YYREEE (reference sequence). J gave up 6 bases and V 3 bases, and 5 bases lay outside the gene matches. The CDR3, as DNA: TGTGCCAGCAGCTGGGCAGGGGGCCGCGAGCAGTACTTC. Translating it yields CASSWAGGREQYF.

This chain uses TRBV2 with TRBJ2-7; D remains ambiguous. V was clipped by 4 bases and J by 2 bases, with 9 bases between them. The length of the CDR3 is 13 residues. Germline V CDR1 and CDR2: SNHLY, FYNNEI. CDR3 region: CASSGALAYEQYF. CDR3 nucleotide sequence: TGTGCCAGCAGTGGGGCGCTTGCCTACGAGCAGTACTTC.

Points on this clone: The limits of the CDR3 on the DNA are not certain, so only TCRdb's listed CDR3 is given. The V and J genes are TRBV2 and TRBJ2-1; the D call of TRBD1 is as the table states it, not checked on the DNA. Germline V gene sequence: CDR1 SNHLY, CDR2 FYNNEI. The CDR3 region is 16 residues in length, termini included. The CDR3 sequence is CASSVPPGSSYNEQFF.

The chain uses TRBV7-8 and TRBJ1-1; TRBD1 aligns across 12 bases. The ends lost 5 bases at V and 6 bases at J; junction bases unmatched: 13. CDR1 is SGHVS and CDR2 is FQNEAQ in the germline V gene. The CDR3 length is 17 residues. In DNA, the CDR3 is TGTGCCAGCAGCAGGGGACAGGGGGCCGGAGGCGTCTCTGAAGCTTTCTTT. Translating it yields CASSRGQGAGGVSEAFF.

The chain uses TRBV2 and TRBJ1-6, with 7 positions matching TRBD1. Germline loops: CDR1 SNHLY, CDR2 FYNNEI. The CDR3 length is 13 residues. With V trimmed by 8 bases and J by 18 bases, 16 bases remained unmatched. CDR3 in DNA: TGTGCCAGCGGGGATGGAGGGGGCAAAAAATCCCACTTT. This translates into CASGDGGGKKSHF.

The chain carries TRBV4-3 and TRBJ1-4; 9 positions agree with TRBD1. V trimming: 0 bases; J trimming: 6 bases; junction bases outside the gene matches: 17. The CDR3 runs to 20 residues. CDR1 LGHNA and CDR2 YSLEER come from the germline V gene. CDR3 bases: TGCGCCAGCAGCCAAGAACCACCGGGACAGGGTATTTTATCGGATGAAAAACTGTTTTTT. It yields the protein CASSQEPPGQGILSDEKLFF.

V usage is TRBV2 and J usage is TRBJ2-4, with TRBD2 matching 14 bases. V lost 1 base and J lost 0; bases outside the gene matches: 8. This CDR3 spans 20 amino acids. The germline V gene encodes CDR1 SNHLY and CDR2 FYNNEI. CDR3 sequence (DNA): TGTGCCAGCAGTGAAGTGGCATTCGGACTAGCGGGAGGAGCCAAAAACATTCAGTACTTC. Protein product: CASSEVAFGLAGGAKNIQYF.

The V and J genes are TRBV12-5 and TRBJ2-2; D possibly corresponds to TRBD1 (6 bases). Between the trimmed V and J ends, which lost 7 bases and 0 bases, there was a span of 12 bases. The CDR3 has 15 residues. Germline assignment: CDR1 LGHNT and CDR2 FRNRAP. The CDR3: CASVTGGSNTGELFF. CDR3 sequence (DNA): TGTGCTAGTGTCACTGGGGGCTCGAACACCGGGGAGCTGTTTTTT.

The chain has TRBV7-2 and TRBJ2-3, with D perhaps TRBD1 (5 bases). The V gene's germline CDR1 is SGHTA and CDR2 FQGNSA. The length of the CDR3 is 12 residues. With 5 bases removed from V and 5 bases from J, the gap between germline ends came to 8 bases. The CDR3 region is CASSRRVDTQYF. The CDR3 region has the DNA TGTGCCAGCAGCCGCAGGGTAGATACGCAGTATTTT.

The V and J genes are TRBV21-1 and TRBJ2-7; the table calls TRBD2, which could not be checked here. TRBV21-1 is shown as a pseudogene. The CDR3 extends over 16 amino acids. In nucleotides, the CDR3 is TGTGCCAGCAGCTCCTGGGGGCTAGCGGGACGGTACGAGCAGTACTTC. Residues: CASSSWGLAGRYEQYF.

The chain carries TRBV19 and TRBJ2-1; 8 positions match TRBD2. Germline V lookup: CDR1 LNHDA, CDR2 SQIVND (reference sequence). The CDR3 extends over 15 amino acids. The trim removed 5 bases at V and 3 bases at J, leaving 6 bases unmatched. CDR3 nucleotide sequence: TGTGCCAGTAGTCCCGGGGGGGCATTCTACAATGAGCAGTTCTTC. It translates to CASSPGGAFYNEQFF.

This sequence joins TRBV6-5 and TRBJ1-1; D might be TRBD1 (5 bases). CDR1 and CDR2 from the germline V gene are MNHEY and SVGAGI. The V end was cut by 10 bases, the J end by 7 bases, with 13 bases between. The CDR3 covers 11 residues. CDR3 DNA: TGTGCCACCAGAGGACACCTTGAAGCTTTCTTT. Encoded protein: CATRGHLEAFF.

This chain uses TRBV29-1 with TRBJ1-2; D uncertain. The CDR3 has 13 amino acids. Germline CDR1 reads SQVTM; CDR2 reads ANQGSEA. V lost 0 bases and J lost 4, with 9 bases in between. The CDR3 DNA sequence: TGCAGCGTTGAAGATCATGGAGGCTATGGCTACACCTTC. Translation gives CSVEDHGGYGYTF.

This chain joins TRBV18 and TRBJ2-7; TRBD2 might be the D (5 bases). V was cut by 4 bases and J by 4 bases, with 17 bases left in between. Germline V gene lookup returns CDR1 KGHSH and CDR2 LQKENI. The CDR3 extends over 15 amino acids. The CDR3 sequence: CASSLQFQEDYEQYF. CDR3 bases: TGTGCCAGCTCACTACAATTCCAGGAGGATTACGAGCAGTACTTC.

The rearrangement joins TRBV3-1 (or the pseudogene TRBV3-2) to TRBJ2-7; a possible D gene is TRBD2 (6 bases). The CDR3 is 20 amino acids. CDR1 is LGHDT and CDR2 is YNNKEL in the germline V gene (reference sequence). Trimming left V 5 bases short and J 1 base short, with 30 bases between. CDR3 DNA: TGTGCCAGCAGCACGGGGGTGGGCGGGAACCCGACTGGCCGGTCCTACGAGCAGTACTTC. This encodes CASSTGVGGNPTGRSYEQYF.

V and J are TRBV5-1 and TRBJ1-2; TRBD1 matches at 8 bases. Trimming removed 4 bases from V and 5 bases from J; junction bases left unmatched: 7. CDR3 length: 14 amino acids. Per the germline V gene, CDR1 is SGHRS and CDR2 is YFSETQ. In nucleotides, the CDR3 is TGCGCCAGCAGCCCGAGGACAGGGCTTTATGGCTACACCTTC. This translates into CASSPRTGLYGYTF.

The chain combines TRBV15 with TRBJ2-2, with 8 nucleotides matching TRBD1. This CDR3 region has 15 residues. With 0 bases clipped from V and 4 bases from J, the junction kept 1 base outside the gene matches. Per germline, CDR1 LNHNV and CDR2 YYDKDF (reference sequence). CDR3 DNA: TGTGCCACCAGCAGAGATCAGGGGGCCACCGGGGAGCTGTTTTTT. Encoded protein: CATSRDQGATGELFF.

The CDR3 is CASSPPLGTQYF. DNA for the CDR3: TGTGCCAGCAGCCCCCCCCTAGGTACGCAGTATTTT. This chain uses TRBV14 with TRBJ2-3; D unresolved. The V end was cut by 4 bases, the J end by 8 bases, with 10 bases between. The CDR3 runs to 12 residues. CDR1 SGHDN and CDR2 FVKESK come from the germline V gene.

The V and J genes are TRBV6-6 and TRBJ2-3; D might be TRBD2 (5 bases). The germline V and J ends were trimmed by 2 bases and 0 bases, with 6 bases remaining between them. The CDR3 consists of 14 residues. Germline V gene data show CDR1 as MNHNY and CDR2 as SVGAGI (reference sequence). DNA of the CDR3: TGTGCCAGCAGTTACCGGACTAGCACAGATACGCAGTATTTT. Amino acid sequence: CASSYRTSTDTQYF.

J is TRBJ1-2 and V is TRBV7-9; D not certain. Germline V gene lookup returns CDR1 SEHNR and CDR2 FQNEAQ (reference sequence). V was shortened by 5 bases and J by 0 bases, with 13 bases between the two germline ends. CDR3 length: 15 amino acids. CDR3 residues: CASSTVGRANYGYTF. DNA for the CDR3: TGTGCCAGCAGCACAGTGGGGAGGGCTAACTATGGCTACACCTTC.